The 32 T cell receptor beta chains listed next were all sequenced from one sample in a study of cytomegalovirus exposure and HLA in healthy donors. Sequencing was performed with immunoSEQ multiplex PCR; in TCRdb, only in-frame clones are kept and a portion is missing. The data contain some 130,000 clones, about 91% of them singletons. The sample taken for sequencing was PBMCs. These receptors came from a woman between 18 and 29 years old in good health and CMV-seronegative.

This chain links TRBV16 with TRBJ2-7; 7 bases agree with TRBD1. V dropped 2 bases and J dropped 6; count of bases not matched to a gene: 7. Germline CDR1 reads KGHSY; CDR2 reads FQNENV. This CDR3 comprises 14 residues. The CDR3 nucleotides read TGTGCCAGCAGCCAACACGACAGGGCCCCCGAGCAGTACTTC. This sequence encodes CASSQHDRAPEQYF.

The CDR3 DNA reads TGTGCCAGCAGTCACAGTCAAGGACAGGAAAGCTCCTACGAGCAGTACTTC. Encoded protein: CASSHSQGQESSYEQYF. The chain combines TRBV9 with TRBJ2-7, with 7 nucleotides matching TRBD1. This CDR3 has 17 amino acids. V shed 5 bases and J 0 bases; nucleotides not matched to a gene: 14. Looked up from germline, CDR1 is SGDLS and CDR2 is YYNGEE.

The chain employs TRBV28 and TRBJ1-4; 8 bases agree with TRBD1. The J segment lost 10 bases and the V segment lost 4 bases, leaving 11 bases of the junction unmatched. Germline V gene sequence: CDR1 MDHEN, CDR2 SYDVKM. The CDR3 totals 15 residues. The CDR3: CASSSSGTGSGKLFF. CDR3 nucleotide sequence: TGTGCCAGCAGTTCATCCGGGACAGGTTCAGGAAAACTGTTTTTT.

The V and J genes are TRBV10-1 and TRBJ1-1; 10 nucleotides line up with TRBD1. The CDR3 length is 13 residues. Trimming took 6 bases from V and 5 from J; bases not matched to a gene: 3. Germline CDR1 WNHNN, CDR2 SYGVQD (reference sequence). CDR3 coding DNA: TGCGCCAGCAGCGGACAGGGGGTTACTGAAGCTTTCTTT. Residues: CASSGQGVTEAFF.

This chain joins TRBV7-6 and TRBJ2-1, with 10 bases matching TRBD2. This CDR3 is 15 amino acids long. V lost 7 bases, J lost 5 bases, and 8 bases stayed unmatched. Germline assignment: CDR1 SGHVS and CDR2 FNYEAQ. CDR3 in amino acids: CASKLQRGGDNEQFF. The DNA for the CDR3 is TGTGCCAGCAAATTACAGCGGGGGGGGGACAATGAGCAGTTCTTC.

This clone was observed once. The chain joins TRBV7-9 to TRBJ2-1, with D possibly TRBD2 on 5 matching bases. Germline CDR1 SEHNR, CDR2 FQNEAQ (reference sequence). This CDR3 has 13 amino acids. The V end lost 2 bases, the J end lost 8 bases, and 10 bases lay between the germline ends. The CDR3 DNA reads TGTGCCAGCAGCTTAAACCTAGCACATGAGCAGTTCTTC. It translates to CASSLNLAHEQFF.

Many counts were recorded for this clone. V gene TRBV5-1 combines with J gene TRBJ1-2; maybe TRBD1 (6 bases). The V gene's germline CDR1 is SGHRS and CDR2 YFSETQ. Trimming removed 0 bases from V and 8 bases from J, with 14 bases in between. CDR3 length: 14 amino acids. CDR3 protein: CASSLGQVKGGYTF. The CDR3 coding sequence is TGCGCCAGCAGCTTGGGACAGGTCAAGGGAGGCTACACCTTC. The whole variable domain, filled in from reference TRBV5-1 and TRBJ1-2, reads KAGVTQTPRYLIKTRGQQVTLSCSPISGHRSVSWYQQTPGQGLQFLFEYFSETQRNKGNFPGRFSGRQFSNSRSEMNVSTLELGDSALYLCASSLGQVKGGYTFGSGTRLTVV.

The table lists this clone with a count of one. V gene TRBV9 combines with J gene TRBJ1-3; a weak D match, TRBD1 (6 bases). Trimming stripped 2 bases from V and 0 bases from J, with 6 bases between. This CDR3 region has 14 residues. Germline loops: CDR1 SGDLS, CDR2 YYNGEE. The DNA of the CDR3 is TGTGCCAGCAGCGTGACAGGCTCTGGAAACACCATATATTTT. Protein: CASSVTGSGNTIYF.

This chain links TRBV5-1 with TRBJ2-3; 11 nucleotides agree with TRBD2. CDR3 length equals 14 residues. The germline V gene has CDR1 SGHRS and CDR2 YFSETQ. V dropped 4 bases and J dropped 5; count of bases not matched to a gene: 3. CDR3 sequence reads: CASSPLAGVDTQYF. Written as DNA, the CDR3 is TGCGCCAGCAGCCCACTAGCGGGGGTAGATACGCAGTATTTT.

This clone was picked up one time. The chain joins TRBV6-5 to TRBJ2-5; unclear D gene. The CDR3 totals 12 residues. Germline loops: CDR1 MNHEY, CDR2 SVGAGI. V gave up 3 bases and J gave up 5 bases, with 7 bases separating them. The CDR3 DNA is TGTGCCAGCAGTTATGGCAAGGAGACCCAGTACTTC. Translation gives CASSYGKETQYF.

This chain joins TRBV5-1 and TRBJ1-1; D unclear. Per germline, CDR1 SGHRS and CDR2 YFSETQ. The length of the CDR3 is 14 residues. The V end was cut by 1 base, the J end by 0 bases, with 7 bases between. The CDR3 protein is CASSLTVMNTEAFF. CDR3 DNA sequence: TGCGCCAGCAGCTTGACGGTGATGAACACTGAAGCTTTCTTT.

The chain recombines TRBV9 with TRBJ2-7; 7 nucleotides match TRBD2. The V segment lost 0 bases and the J segment 0 bases; nucleotides outside the gene matches: 6. Germline CDR1 is SGDLS and CDR2 is YYNGEE. This CDR3 contains 16 residues. CDR3 bases: TGTGCCAGCAGCGTAGGGCCAGCGGGGAGCTCCTACGAGCAGTACTTC. It translates to CASSVGPAGSSYEQYF.

V and J are TRBV7-6 and TRBJ1-1, with TRBD1 matching over 12 bases. Per germline, CDR1 SGHVS and CDR2 FNYEAQ. This CDR3 has 18 residues. J gave up 1 base and V 5 bases, and 11 bases lay outside the gene matches. CDR3 nucleotide sequence: TGTGCCAGCAGCAACACCGGGACAGGGGGCCTGAAGAACACTGAAGCTTTCTTT. It yields the protein CASSNTGTGGLKNTEAFF.

The genes are TRBV6-1 and TRBJ2-1; a possible D gene is TRBD1 (5 bases). The CDR3 spans 12 residues. V was trimmed by 7 bases and J by 9 bases, leaving 13 bases between them. CDR1 and CDR2 from the germline V gene are MNHNS and SASEGT. Here the CDR3 reads CASTQGTIEQFF. DNA for the CDR3: TGTGCCAGCACGCAGGGTACGATTGAGCAGTTCTTC.

CDR3 nucleotides: TGTGCCAGCAGCACCCGAGCCCGGGGAGATACGCAGTATTTT. Amino acids: CASSTRARGDTQYF. The V call is TRBV11-3, the J call TRBJ2-3; perhaps TRBD2 as D (5 bases). V lost 5 bases and J 5 bases, leaving 14 bases between the germline ends. In germline, CDR1 is SGHNT, CDR2 YENEEA. The CDR3 consists of 14 residues.

The chain uses TRBV7-9 and TRBJ1-4; maybe TRBD1 (6 bases). The CDR3 is 18 residues long. Germline V gene data show CDR1 as SEHNR and CDR2 as FQNEAQ (reference sequence). The V and J ends lost 4 bases and 0 bases respectively, with 18 bases between them. The CDR3 region is CASSSQGGHSATNEKLFF. The CDR3 bases are TGTGCCAGCAGCTCCCAAGGGGGACACAGTGCAACTAATGAAAAACTGTTTTTT.

The chain uses TRBV5-1 and TRBJ2-5, with TRBD1 identical over 9 bases. The CDR3 contains 13 residues. J gave up 5 bases and V 5 bases, and 4 bases lay outside the gene matches. Germline V lookup: CDR1 SGHRS, CDR2 YFSETQ. CDR3 residues: CASRQGARETQYF. The CDR3 nucleotides are TGCGCCAGCAGACAGGGGGCACGGGAGACCCAGTACTTC.

The V and J genes are TRBV5-6 and TRBJ1-3; TRBD1 matches at 7 bases. Trimming removed 0 bases from V and 4 bases from J; junction bases left unmatched: 1. This CDR3 has 14 amino acids. Germline-derived CDR1 and CDR2 are SGHDT and YYEEEE. Here the CDR3 reads CASSLGTGGNTIYF. As DNA, the CDR3 is TGTGCCAGCAGCTTGGGGACAGGCGGAAACACCATATATTTT.

The chain carries TRBV27 and TRBJ2-3; 10 nucleotides align to TRBD2. Germline CDR1 and CDR2: MNHEY and SMNVEV (reference sequence). The V segment lost 5 bases and the J segment 7 bases; nucleotides outside the gene matches: 9. The CDR3 runs 15 residues. Written as DNA, the CDR3 is TGTGCCAGCAGTCCCAGAATAGCGGGGGGTTATACGCAGTATTTT. Amino acid sequence: CASSPRIAGGYTQYF.

The J gene is TRBJ2-3, the V gene TRBV6-5; D ambiguous. V gave up 7 bases and J gave up 1 base, with 12 bases separating them. CDR1 is MNHEY and CDR2 is SVGAGI in the germline V gene. CDR3 length equals 14 residues. The chain's CDR3 is CASTRTLRTDTQYF. In nucleotides, the CDR3 is TGTGCCAGCACGAGAACCTTACGCACAGATACGCAGTATTTT.

The rearrangement uses TRBV5-4 and TRBJ2-5, with 9 bases fitting TRBD1. CDR1 and CDR2 (germline): SGHNT, YYREEE (reference sequence). V dropped 4 bases and J dropped 5; count of bases not matched to a gene: 6. This CDR3 region has 14 residues. CDR3: CASSPDRGRETQYF. DNA for the CDR3: TGTGCCAGCAGCCCCGACAGGGGGAGGGAGACCCAGTACTTC.

Notes on this clone: The junction departs from the called germline gene at one end, perhaps through a read error. J is TRBJ2-7 and V is TRBV7-2; tentative D call: TRBD2 (5 bases). Germline V gene data show CDR1 as SGHTA and CDR2 as FQGNSA. The CDR3 is 14 amino acids. CDR3 protein: CASSFQRGSYEQYF. The CDR3 DNA sequence: TGTGCCAGCAGCTTCCAACGGGGTTCCTATGAGCAGTACTTC.

V usage is TRBV5-1 and J usage is TRBJ2-3, with 12 nucleotides matching TRBD2. Trimming at V came to 4 bases and at J to 5 bases, leaving 8 bases not matched to a gene. The CDR3 is 16 amino acids. Germline V gives CDR1 SGHRS, CDR2 YFSETQ. The CDR3 loop is CASSAETSGGGDTQYF. The CDR3 DNA reads as TGCGCCAGCAGCGCGGAGACTAGCGGGGGCGGAGATACGCAGTATTTT. Full variable domain (outside the CDR3, taken from reference TRBV5-1 and TRBJ2-3): KAGVTQTPRYLIKTRGQQVTLSCSPISGHRSVSWYQQTPGQGLQFLFEYFSETQRNKGNFPGRFSGRQFSNSRSEMNVSTLELGDSALYLCASSAETSGGGDTQYFGPGTRLTVL.

The chain links TRBV5-1 to TRBJ1-6, with 7 bases identical to TRBD1. CDR1 and CDR2 from the germline V gene are SGHRS and YFSETQ. CDR3 size: 14 residues. With V trimmed by 4 bases and J by 8 bases, 6 bases remained unmatched. CDR3 sequence (DNA): TGCGCCAGCAGCGGGGGGACAGTGGATTCACCCCTCCACTTT. Protein: CASSGGTVDSPLHF.

The gene calls are TRBV6-1 and TRBJ1-4; D gene ambiguous. Between the trimmed V and J ends, which lost 6 bases and 0 bases, there was a span of 11 bases. The CDR3 has 15 amino acids. Looked up from germline, CDR1 is MNHNS and CDR2 is SASEGT. In DNA form, the CDR3 reads TGTGCCAGCAGAGGGAGGCAGGCAACTAATGAAAAACTGTTTTTT. Its translation is CASRGRQATNEKLFF.

The CDR3 sequence: CATSRDKGGDRNQPQHF. CDR3 in DNA: TGTGCCACCAGCAGAGATAAAGGAGGTGACAGGAATCAGCCCCAGCATTTT. This chain connects TRBV15 to TRBJ1-5; possibly TRBD1 for D (6 bases). The CDR3 runs 17 residues. V dropped 0 bases and J dropped 4 bases, with 16 bases sitting between them. Looked up from germline, CDR1 is LNHNV and CDR2 is YYDKDF (reference sequence).

The V gene is TRBV7-3, the J gene TRBJ2-1, with D perhaps matching TRBD2 (6 bases). Germline-derived CDR1 and CDR2 are SGHTA and FQGTGA. Deletions cut 2 bases from V and 6 bases from J, with 14 bases between. The CDR3 runs to 15 residues. The CDR3 loop is CASSLYGGAGNEQFF. The DNA of the CDR3 is TGTGCCAGCAGCTTATACGGCGGGGCGGGCAATGAGCAGTTCTTC.

This chain links TRBV7-9 with TRBJ2-3, with D maybe TRBD2 (6 bases). Trimming took 3 bases from V and 6 from J, leaving 10 bases between them. CDR1 SEHNR and CDR2 FQNEAQ come from the germline V gene (reference sequence). This CDR3 is built from 13 residues. CDR3: CASSFPGGDTQYF. In DNA form, the CDR3 reads TGTGCCAGCAGCTTTCCTGGGGGGGATACGCAGTATTTT. The full variable domain, its missing parts supplied by reference TRBV7-9 and TRBJ2-3, is DTGVSQNPRHKITKRGQNVTFRCDPISEHNRLYWYRQTLGQGPEFLTYFQNEAQLEKSRLLSDRFSAERPKGSFSTLEIQRTEQGDSAMYLCASSFPGGDTQYFGPGTRLTVL.

The chain couples TRBV6-1 to TRBJ1-1, with D unresolved. The length of the CDR3 is 13 residues. The germline gives CDR1 MNHNS, CDR2 SASEGT. Trimming stripped 3 bases from V and 8 bases from J, with 13 bases between. Here the CDR3 DNA reads TGTGCCAGCAGTGAGTCGTTTACGGGAGAAGCTTTCTTT. It yields the protein CASSESFTGEAFF.

The rearrangement uses TRBV5-1 and TRBJ2-5; TRBD2 matches at 7 bases. The CDR3 loop spans 16 amino acids. V gave up 0 bases and J gave up 4 bases; unmatched junction bases: 9. Germline V gene lookup returns CDR1 SGHRS and CDR2 YFSETQ. The chain's CDR3 is CASSLGVAWGGETQYF. CDR3 nucleotide sequence: TGCGCCAGCAGCTTGGGTGTAGCCTGGGGGGGAGAGACCCAGTACTTC.

This rearrangement joins TRBV19 to TRBJ1-6; a possible D gene is TRBD1 (6 bases). The CDR3 sequence is 15 residues long. Germline V gene data show CDR1 as LNHDA and CDR2 as SQIVND (reference sequence). V was cut by 7 bases and J by 9 bases, with 19 bases left in between. CDR3 amino acids: CASKWDKKGGSPLHF. CDR3 coding DNA: TGTGCCAGTAAGTGGGACAAGAAAGGGGGTTCACCCCTCCACTTT.

The rearrangement links TRBV7-3 to TRBJ2-7, with D possibly being TRBD2 (5 bases). This CDR3 comprises 15 residues. V gave up 2 bases and J gave up 2 bases, with 13 bases separating them. Germline V CDR1 and CDR2: SGHTA, FQGTGA. The CDR3 loop is CASSLAGVGAYEQYF. The CDR3 coding sequence is TGTGCCAGCAGCTTAGCGGGCGTCGGAGCCTACGAGCAGTACTTC.